One and the same sample provided the 5 T cell receptor beta chains below, sequenced in a study of T cell changes during pregnancy in multiple sclerosis. The assay was immunoSEQ multiplex PCR, and TCRdb's table has in-frame clones only and misses some. The sample holds tens of thousands of clones, approximately 92% seen once. Sample: CD4+ T cells from peripheral blood mononuclear cells, taken after pregnancy. Receptor source: a female donor in good health, enrolled as a control in a pregnancy study.

V usage is TRBV9 and J usage is TRBJ1-1; 7 positions agree with TRBD1. Germline loops: CDR1 SGDLS, CDR2 YYNGEE. CDR3 size: 15 residues. With V trimmed by 2 bases and J by 7 bases, 11 bases remained unmatched. As DNA, the CDR3 is TGTGCCAGCAGCGTTCATTCTGGACAGGCCAGTGAAGCTTTCTTT. Residues: CASSVHSGQASEAFF.

The chain is built from TRBV5-1 and TRBJ1-4; D gene ambiguous. Germline lookup yields CDR1 SGHRS and CDR2 YFSETQ. V was cut by 6 bases and J by 8 bases, with 17 bases left in between. This CDR3 is 14 amino acids long. The CDR3 DNA follows: TGCGCCAGCAATTCAGGTGCCGGGAGGGAAAAACTGTTTTTT. Its translation: CASNSGAGREKLFF.

The chain uses TRBV4-1 and TRBJ1-1; TRBD1 matches 8 bases. The V gene's germline CDR1 is MGHRA and CDR2 YSYEKL. The trim removed 5 bases at V and 11 bases at J, leaving 19 bases unmatched. The CDR3 contains 16 residues. The CDR3 spells CASSTPGQGSADDAFF. CDR3 bases: TGCGCCAGCAGCACCCCCGGACAGGGATCAGCCGATGATGCTTTCTTT.

The V and J genes are TRBV7-2 and TRBJ2-1; 9 nucleotides line up with TRBD2. The CDR3 sequence is 17 residues long. Germline V gives CDR1 SGHTA, CDR2 FQGNSA. V was clipped by 5 bases and J by 4 bases; unmatched bases: 12. The CDR3 spells CASSTKTGTSWYNEQFF. CDR3 sequence (DNA): TGTGCCAGCAGCACCAAAACGGGGACTAGCTGGTACAATGAGCAGTTCTTC.

The rearrangement uses TRBV5-1 and TRBJ2-5; TRBD2 aligns across 7 bases. Germline CDR1 SGHRS, CDR2 YFSETQ. The CDR3 covers 14 residues. Trimming cost V 0 bases and J 1 base; bases outside gene matches: 0. In nucleotides, the CDR3 is TGCGCCAGCAGCTTGGGACTAGCCCAAGAGACCCAGTACTTC. Translated: CASSLGLAQETQYF.